Many counts were recorded for the clone carrying this T cell receptor beta chain. Its antigen is still unknown. As it was prepared, the TCRbeta library received unique molecular identifiers. TCRdb redid the calling of the PCR reads with MiXCR, one entry per CDR3 protein. The data hold 200,000 to 250,000 distinct CDR3 sequences, with roughly 8% observed a single time. The data were obtained in a study of T-cell reconstitution after alpha-beta-depleted transplantation in children. Whole-study results and caveats: TCRbeta diversity was high at day 60 in some patients (a result of surviving recipient T cells and thymic progenitors). The main origin of T-cell counts and diversity one year after transplant was newly produced T cells. Several hundred graft clones that had expanded were reportedly the source of alpha-beta T cells about two months after transplant.

The sequencing used PBMCs, mostly from graft donor cells, collected 180 days after TCRalphabeta/CD19-depleted stem cell transplant. The clonotype was recovered from a male patient under 18 who had a stem cell transplant for acute lymphoblastic leukemia, so the T cells may come from the graft donor.

The CDR3 here is CASSLRTGSMVQETQYF. The CDR3 DNA follows: TGTGCCAGCAGCCTGAGGACAGGGAGTATGGTGCAAGAGACCCAGTACTTC. The chain links TRBV11-2 to TRBJ2-5, with 8 nucleotides matching TRBD1. The CDR3 is 17 amino acids. Per germline, CDR1 SGHAT and CDR2 FQNNGV. Trimming cost V 5 bases and J 2 bases; bases outside gene matches: 13.